Listed below are T cell receptor beta chains from one sample, sequenced in a study of blood T cell repertoires in COVID-19. Assay used: immunoSEQ multiplex PCR; TCRdb lists only in-frame clones, some missing. The top ten hold 5.5% to 7% of the sample, which has 310,000 or so clones, around 88% seen once. The sequencing sample was made of PBMCs or T cells enriched from blood (not recorded which). The source is a woman in her thirties or forties who had recovered from COVID-19. Each CDR3 is given with its conserved first and last residue. Fields, in order: D gene, J gene, clone size, V gene, CDR3 protein, CDR3 DNA. D genes are given only for firm matches. Clone size is given for some rows only: seen once, a few or many times, or a class if the clone is expanded.

d_gene: NA; j_gene: TRBJ2-3; abundance: few; v_gene: TRBV10-1; CDR3aa: CASSVRGRTDTQYF; CDR3nt: TGCGCCAGCAGTGTCCGAGGGAGGACAGATACGCAGTATTTT
d_gene: NA; j_gene: TRBJ1-1; abundance: NA; v_gene: TRBV9; CDR3aa: CASSHDSVKGVFF; CDR3nt: TGTGCCAGCAGCCATGACAGTGTCAAAGGGGTATTCTTT
d_gene: NA; j_gene: TRBJ1-5; abundance: once; v_gene: TRBV30; CDR3aa: CAWSVTGWDQPQHF; CDR3nt: TGTGCCTGGAGTGTGACGGGTTGGGATCAGCCCCAGCATTTT
d_gene: TRBD2; j_gene: TRBJ2-1; abundance: NA; v_gene: TRBV2; CDR3aa: CAASGRGINEQFF; CDR3nt: TGTGCCGCCAGCGGGAGGGGAATCAATGAGCAGTTCTTC
d_gene: NA; j_gene: TRBJ1-1; abundance: NA; v_gene: TRBV20-1; CDR3aa: CSASVPGVFAEAFF; CDR3nt: TGCAGTGCTAGTGTCCCGGGAGTTTTCGCTGAAGCTTTCTTT
d_gene: TRBD2; j_gene: TRBJ2-1; abundance: NA; v_gene: TRBV15; CDR3aa: CATSRDRSGMTHNEQFF; CDR3nt: TGTGCCACCAGCAGAGATAGGAGCGGGATGACCCACAATGAGCAGTTCTTC
d_gene: TRBD2; j_gene: TRBJ2-1; abundance: NA; v_gene: TRBV11-2; CDR3aa: CASSIRPSGDYNEQFF; CDR3nt: TGTGCCAGCAGCATCAGGCCTAGCGGGGACTACAATGAGCAGTTCTTC
d_gene: NA; j_gene: TRBJ1-1; abundance: NA; v_gene: TRBV6-5; CDR3aa: CATIWRGTEAFF; CDR3nt: TGTGCCACCATTTGGAGGGGCACTGAAGCTTTCTTT
d_gene: NA; j_gene: TRBJ2-5; abundance: NA; v_gene: TRBV5-6; CDR3aa: CASSWRGAAAQETQYF; CDR3nt: TGTGCCAGCAGCTGGAGGGGCGCAGCAGCTCAAGAGACCCAGTACTTC
d_gene: TRBD1; j_gene: TRBJ2-5; abundance: once; v_gene: TRBV11-2; CDR3aa: CASSPGQGKGWAQYF; CDR3nt: TGTGCCAGCAGCCCAGGACAGGGGAAAGGATGGGCCCAGTACTTC
d_gene: TRBD1; j_gene: TRBJ1-2; abundance: once; v_gene: TRBV24-1; CDR3aa: CAILRDRVAQKPLGPYGYTF; CDR3nt: TGTGCCATATTACGGGACAGGGTTGCCCAGAAGCCCTTGGGGCCGTATGGCTACACCTTC